This T cell receptor beta chain was documented in a study of OX40 agonist ivuxolimab in advanced cancers. On the study more broadly: Ivuxolimab, an antibody acting as an agonist of OX40 (CD134), was used to treat patients.

Measured with immunoSEQ multiplex PCR; TCRdb has only the in-frame clones, and not every one. The table lists over 90,000 clones, more than 75% of them singletons. Autoimmune disease history or systemic immunosuppression disqualified patients. CDR3 length: 13 amino acids. Trimming took 0 bases from V and 4 from J, leaving 4 bases between them. CDR1 and CDR2 (germline): SGHNT, YENEEA. The genes are TRBV11-3 and TRBJ1-5; D unclear. Source: CD4+ or CD8+ T cells sorted from blood, taken in a trial of the OX40 agonist ivuxolimab. This TCR derives from an adult with an advanced solid tumor such as melanoma, head and neck, liver or kidney cancer. DNA for the CDR3: TGTGCCAGCAGCTTAGACAGTAATCAGCCCCAGCATTTT. This sequence encodes CASSLDSNQPQHF.